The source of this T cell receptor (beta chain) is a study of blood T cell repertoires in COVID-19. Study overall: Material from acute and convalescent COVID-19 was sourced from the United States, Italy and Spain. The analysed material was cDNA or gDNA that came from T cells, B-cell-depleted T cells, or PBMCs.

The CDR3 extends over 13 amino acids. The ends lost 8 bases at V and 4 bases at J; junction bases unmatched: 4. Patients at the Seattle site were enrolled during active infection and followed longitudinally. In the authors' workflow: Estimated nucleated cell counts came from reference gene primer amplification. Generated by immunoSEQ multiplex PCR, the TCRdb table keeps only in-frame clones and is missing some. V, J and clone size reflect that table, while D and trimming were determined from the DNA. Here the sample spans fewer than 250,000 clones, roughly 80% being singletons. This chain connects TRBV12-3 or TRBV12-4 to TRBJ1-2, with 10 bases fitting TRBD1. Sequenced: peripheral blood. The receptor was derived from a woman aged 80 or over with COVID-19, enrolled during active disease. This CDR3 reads CASRRTGGYGYTF. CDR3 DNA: TGTGCCAGCCGACGGACAGGGGGCTATGGCTACACCTTC.